This T cell receptor beta chain was recovered during a study of blood T cells in healthy people across ages. Study-level points and caveats: A conclusive naive versus antigen-experienced comparison was prevented by the unsorted PBMCs. Across the age range, TCR beta diversity per million T cells fell in a roughly linear way. Possibly confounding the expanded clonotype changes was the fact that donor CMV status was unknown.

A J-beta primer mix and a sample-barcoded 5' primer were used in a second PCR of roughly 6 to 11 cycles. With 12 random nucleotides, a template-switch adaptor tagged each individual cDNA molecule. TCRdb called the 5' RACE reads again in MiXCR, with one record for every CDR3 protein. This sample has 650,000 to 950,000 distinct CDR3 sequences, with under 45% found just once. As concerns this clonotype: Its target is unknown.

This receptor was taken from a man aged 60-69 years in good health. Sample: blood.

CDR3 amino acids: CASSLRGTLSNYGYTF. CDR3 DNA sequence: TGTGCCAGCAGTCTACGGGGGACACTATCTAACTATGGCTACACCTTC. The rearrangement uses TRBV6-5 and TRBJ1-2, with a weak D call TRBD1 (6 bases). Germline values: CDR1 MNHEY, CDR2 SVGAGI. The CDR3 runs 16 residues. V lost 5 bases and J lost 0, with 16 bases in between.